The clone carrying this T cell receptor beta chain was recorded only once. Its antigen is still unknown. Naive CD8 populations comprised CD45RO-negative cells positively selected for CCR7, excluding terminally differentiated effector memory CD45RA+ cells. This sample was taken from a study of shared clonotypes between healthy human individuals. Study information: CD4 naive and CD4 memory each took three plates per donor, while CD8 naive took two and CD8 memory one. Findings of the study overall: A reduction in generation probabilities was seen for non-shared clonotypes relative to those shared by all four donors.

The assay ran at deep level. Here immunoSEQ multiplex PCR was the method, and the copy in TCRdb shows in-frame clones only, minus some. The table lists approximately 2,200,000 clones, more than 85% of them singletons. The sequence was collected from a man younger than 35 in good health. Some clones in this sample may be carry-over from other donors' samples. The source material was naive CD8+ T cells from PBMCs.

CDR3 nucleotides: TGTGCCTGCCCGAAGCTTCTCAAGGGGCGGAGAGGTGAAAAACTGTTTTTT. This sequence encodes CACPKLLKGRRGEKLFF. The chain combines TRBV21-1 with TRBJ1-4; the table assigns TRBD1, which was not confirmed against the DNA. TRBV21-1 is deemed a pseudogene. This CDR3 spans 17 amino acids.